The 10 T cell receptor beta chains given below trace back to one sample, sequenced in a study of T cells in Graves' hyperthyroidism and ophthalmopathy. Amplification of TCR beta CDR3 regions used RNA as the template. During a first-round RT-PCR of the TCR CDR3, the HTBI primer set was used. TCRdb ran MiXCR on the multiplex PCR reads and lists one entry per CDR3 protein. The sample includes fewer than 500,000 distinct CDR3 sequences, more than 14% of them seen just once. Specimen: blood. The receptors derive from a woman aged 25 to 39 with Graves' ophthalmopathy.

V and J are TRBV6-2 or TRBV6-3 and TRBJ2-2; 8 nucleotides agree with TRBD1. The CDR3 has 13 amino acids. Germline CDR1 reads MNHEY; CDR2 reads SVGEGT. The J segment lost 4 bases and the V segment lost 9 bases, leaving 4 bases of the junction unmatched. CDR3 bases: TGTGCCAGTCAACAGGGGGGCACCGGGGAGCTGTTTTTT. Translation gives CASQQGGTGELFF.

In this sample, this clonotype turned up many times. The CDR3 nucleotides are TGTGCCAGCAGCTTACGGACGGCCTATAGCACAGATACGCAGTATTTT. Protein: CASSLRTAYSTDTQYF. The genes are TRBV5-6 and TRBJ2-3; D remains unclear. V was pared by 2 bases and J by 0 bases, with 13 bases between. CDR3 length: 16 residues. Germline V lookup: CDR1 SGHDT, CDR2 YYEEEE. The variable domain in full, completed from reference TRBV5-6 and TRBJ2-3, reads DAGVTQSPTHLIKTRGQQVTLRCSPKSGHDTVSWYQQALGQGPQFIFQYYEEEERQRGNFPDRFSGHQFPNYSSELNVNALLLGDSALYLCASSLRTAYSTDTQYFGPGTRLTVL.

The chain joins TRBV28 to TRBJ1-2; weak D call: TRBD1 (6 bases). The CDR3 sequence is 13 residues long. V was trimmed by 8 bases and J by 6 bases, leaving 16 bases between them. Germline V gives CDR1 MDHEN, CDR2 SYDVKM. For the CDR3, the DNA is TGTGCCAGCGGGGGGGGGCGAAGGGATGGCTACACCTTC. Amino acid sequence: CASGGGRRDGYTF.

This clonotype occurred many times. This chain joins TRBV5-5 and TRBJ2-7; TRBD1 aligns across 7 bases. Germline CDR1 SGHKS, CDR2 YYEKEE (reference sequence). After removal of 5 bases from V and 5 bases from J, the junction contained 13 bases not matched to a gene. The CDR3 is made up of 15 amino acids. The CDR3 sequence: CASRVDTGTANEQYF. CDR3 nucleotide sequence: TGTGCCAGCAGGGTCGATACCGGGACAGCTAACGAGCAGTACTTC.

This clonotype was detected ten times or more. CDR3 protein: CASSSLDEQFF. DNA for the CDR3: TGTGCCAGCAGCTCTTTGGATGAGCAGTTCTTC. The rearrangement links TRBV28 to TRBJ2-1; D is undetermined. Germline V gives CDR1 MDHEN, CDR2 SYDVKM. The germline V and J ends were trimmed by 6 bases and 8 bases, with 8 bases remaining between them. CDR3 length: 11 amino acids.

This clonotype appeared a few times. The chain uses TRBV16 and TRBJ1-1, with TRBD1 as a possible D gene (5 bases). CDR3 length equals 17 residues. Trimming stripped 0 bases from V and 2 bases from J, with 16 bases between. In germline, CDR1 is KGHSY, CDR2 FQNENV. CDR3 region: CASSQSMGRNFNTEAFF. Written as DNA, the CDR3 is TGTGCCAGCAGCCAATCGATGGGGCGTAATTTTAACACTGAAGCTTTCTTT.

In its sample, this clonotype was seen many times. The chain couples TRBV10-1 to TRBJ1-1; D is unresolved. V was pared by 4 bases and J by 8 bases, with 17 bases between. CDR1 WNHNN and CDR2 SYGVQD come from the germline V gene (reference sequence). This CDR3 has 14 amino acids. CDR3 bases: TGCGCCAGCAGTGCGTCCGGGAGTTCGGGGGAAGCTTTCTTT. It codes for CASSASGSSGEAFF.

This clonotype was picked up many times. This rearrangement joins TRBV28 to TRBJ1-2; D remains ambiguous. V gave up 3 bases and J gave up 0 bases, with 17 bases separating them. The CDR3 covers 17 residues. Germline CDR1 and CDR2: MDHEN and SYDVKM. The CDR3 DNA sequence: TGTGCCAGCAGTTTCAGAATTCCATCCATCACTAACTATGGCTACACCTTC. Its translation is CASSFRIPSITNYGYTF.

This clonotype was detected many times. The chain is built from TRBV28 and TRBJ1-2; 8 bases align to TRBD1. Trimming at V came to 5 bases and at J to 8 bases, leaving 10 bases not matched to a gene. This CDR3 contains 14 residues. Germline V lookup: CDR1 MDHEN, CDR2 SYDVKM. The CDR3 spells CASSLTGGGGGYTF. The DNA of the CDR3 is TGTGCCAGCAGTCTAACAGGGGGAGGGGGCGGCTACACCTTC.

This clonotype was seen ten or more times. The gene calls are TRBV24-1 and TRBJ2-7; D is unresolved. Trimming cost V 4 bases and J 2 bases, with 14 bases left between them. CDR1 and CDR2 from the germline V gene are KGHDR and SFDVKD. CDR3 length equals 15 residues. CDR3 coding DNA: TGTGCCACCAGTGACCCGTCACGGCCCACCTACGAGCAGTACTTC. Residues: CATSDPSRPTYEQYF.